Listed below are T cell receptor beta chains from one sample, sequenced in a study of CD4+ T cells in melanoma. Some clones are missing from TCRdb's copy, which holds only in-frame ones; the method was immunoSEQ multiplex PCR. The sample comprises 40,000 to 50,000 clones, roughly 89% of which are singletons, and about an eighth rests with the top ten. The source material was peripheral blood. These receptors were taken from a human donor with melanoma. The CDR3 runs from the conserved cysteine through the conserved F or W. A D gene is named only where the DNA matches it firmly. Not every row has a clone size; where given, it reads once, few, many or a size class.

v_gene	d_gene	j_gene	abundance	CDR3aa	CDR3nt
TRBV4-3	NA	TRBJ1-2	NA	CASSQERLGGYTF	TGCGCCAGCAGCCAAGAGAGGTTGGGGGGCTACACCTTC
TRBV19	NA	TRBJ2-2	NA	CASTFNTGELFF	TGTGCCAGTACCTTCAACACCGGGGAGCTGTTTTTT
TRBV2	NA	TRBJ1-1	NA	CASTQGGFGAFF	TGTGCCAGCACCCAAGGGGGGTTTGGAGCTTTCTTT
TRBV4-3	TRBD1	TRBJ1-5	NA	CASSQDVQGFQPQHF	TGCGCCAGCAGCCAAGATGTACAGGGGTTTCAGCCCCAGCATTTT
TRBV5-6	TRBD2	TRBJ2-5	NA	CASSPYEGSGAQETQYF	TGTGCCAGCAGCCCCTATGAGGGTAGCGGGGCTCAAGAGACCCAGTACTTC
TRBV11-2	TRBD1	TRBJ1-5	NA	CASSLVPGRGGNQPQHF	TGTGCCAGCAGCTTAGTCCCGGGCAGGGGGGGCAATCAGCCCCAGCATTTT
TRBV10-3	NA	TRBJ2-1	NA	CAISESLGNSYNEQFF	TGTGCCATCAGTGAGTCTCTAGGGAACTCCTACAATGAGCAGTTCTTC
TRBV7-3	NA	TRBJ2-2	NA	CASSPRVIATGGELFF	TGTGCCAGCAGCCCCCGGGTCATTGCGACTGGAGGGGAGCTGTTTTTT
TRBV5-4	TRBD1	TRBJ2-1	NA	CASSHRGPYNEQFF	TGTGCCAGCAGTCACAGGGGGCCCTACAATGAGCAGTTCTTC
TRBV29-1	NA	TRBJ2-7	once	CSVAEGGSEQYF	TGCAGCGTGGCCGAGGGGGGGTCCGAGCAGTACTTC
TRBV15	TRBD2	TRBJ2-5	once	CATSRDGREGETQYF	TGTGCCACCAGCAGAGACGGGAGGGAAGGGGAGACCCAGTACTTC
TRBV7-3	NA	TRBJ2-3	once	CASSLGSARVGRDTQYF	TGTGCCAGCAGCTTAGGCTCCGCTCGGGTGGGAAGAGATACGCAGTATTTT
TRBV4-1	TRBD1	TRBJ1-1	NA	CASSRGQGPHSEAFF	TGCGCCAGCAGCCGAGGACAGGGGCCTCACAGTGAAGCTTTCTTT
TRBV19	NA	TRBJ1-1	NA	CASNRAGNTEAFF	TGTGCCAGTAATAGGGCAGGGAACACTGAAGCTTTCTTT
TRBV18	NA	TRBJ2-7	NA	CASSANQGHEQYF	TGTGCCAGCTCAGCGAACCAGGGGCACGAGCAGTACTTC
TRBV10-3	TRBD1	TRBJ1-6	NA	CAISERTGGDSPLHF	TGTGCCATCAGTGAGAGGACAGGGGGCGATTCACCCCTCCACTTT